A selection of T cell receptor beta chains follows, all from one sample in a study of T cells after yellow fever vaccination. Via MiXCR, TCRdb re-called the 5' RACE reads, giving one row per CDR3 protein. The sample consists of hundreds of thousands of distinct CDR3 sequences, about a sixth of them appearing once. Sequencing was performed on PBMCs, taken less than 6 days after the first yellow fever vaccination. The receptors here all came from a man aged 18 to 30 who received the YFV17D yellow fever vaccine. Both conserved end residues are part of each CDR3. A D gene is named only where the DNA matches it firmly. Only some rows state a clone size, as once, few, many or a class for expanded clones.

v_call	clone_size	cdr3_length	j_call	d_call	cdr3_nt	cdr3_aa
TRBV20-1	many	12	TRBJ1-2	NA	TGCAGTGCTAGCGAGCGGTCTGGTGGCTACACCTTC	CSASERSGGYTF
TRBV30	NA	13	TRBJ2-1	TRBD1	TGTGCCTGGACCTCCAGGACAGGGGGAATGCAGTTCTTC	CAWTSRTGGMQFF
TRBV3-1	NA	15	TRBJ2-5	TRBD2	TGTGCCAGCAGCCAAATCAGCGGGGGGCTGGAGACCCAGTACTTC	CASSQISGGLETQYF
TRBV7-2	few	16	TRBJ1-5	NA	TGTGCCAGCAGCTTAGGCACCGGCGCCCCCGGTCAGCCCCAGCATTTT	CASSLGTGAPGQPQHF
TRBV5-4	NA	14	TRBJ2-7	NA	TGTGCCAGCAGCTGGACGGGGGACTCCTACGAGCAGTACTTC	CASSWTGDSYEQYF
TRBV6-5	few	14	TRBJ1-1	NA	TGTGCCAGCAGTTCACTCGCTCCGAACACTGAAGCTTTCTTT	CASSSLAPNTEAFF
TRBV24-1	NA	12	TRBJ2-1	NA	TGTGCCACCGGAGGAACGCCGAATGAGCAGTTCTTC	CATGGTPNEQFF
TRBV5-1	few	12	TRBJ2-5	TRBD1	TGCGCCAGCAGCGGGGACAGGGGGACCCAGTACTTC	CASSGDRGTQYF
TRBV5-1	many	15	TRBJ2-7	TRBD1	TGCGCCAGCAGCTTGGAGGGACAGGGGGCTGATGAGCAGTACTTC	CASSLEGQGADEQYF
TRBV18	NA	14	TRBJ1-6	NA	TGTGCCAGCTCTAGGGCAGGGGCACAATCACCCCTCCACTTT	CASSRAGAQSPLHF
TRBV6-5	NA	15	TRBJ1-2	NA	TGTGCCAGCAGTTACCAAGGGACTGCTCTTCTTGGCTACACCTTC	CASSYQGTALLGYTF
TRBV5-1	few	13	TRBJ2-3	NA	TGCGCCAGCAGCTTGGATCTAGCGCCCACGCAGTATTTT	CASSLDLAPTQYF
TRBV6-5	few	16	TRBJ1-4	NA	TGTGCCAGCAGTTACCTGCCCGCAGGGAGGGCCGAAAAACTGTTTTTT	CASSYLPAGRAEKLFF
TRBV18	few	12	TRBJ2-5	NA	TGTGCCAGCTCACCACGGTCAGAGACCCAGTACTTC	CASSPRSETQYF
TRBV7-9	few	14	TRBJ1-1	NA	TGTGCCAGCAGCTTCGGGGCCATGAACACTGAAGCTTTCTTT	CASSFGAMNTEAFF
TRBV29-1	few	13	TRBJ2-1	NA	TGCAGCGTCCTCCCCGGGCCCCGCAATGAGCAGTTCTTC	CSVLPGPRNEQFF
TRBV29-1	many	12	TRBJ2-5	NA	TGCAGCGGTGGGGGGACCCAAGAGACCCAGTACTTC	CSGGGTQETQYF
TRBV10-2	few	16	TRBJ2-3	TRBD2	TGCGCCAGCAGTGAATTAGCGGGGGCCCTCACAGATACGCAGTATTTT	CASSELAGALTDTQYF
TRBV14	NA	12	TRBJ2-1	NA	TGTGCCAGCAGCCGACAGAACAATGAGCAGTTCTTC	CASSRQNNEQFF
TRBV24-1	few	12	TRBJ2-3	NA	TGTGCCACCCTTCCGCAGGGTGATACGCAGTATTTT	CATLPQGDTQYF
TRBV28	few	16	TRBJ2-5	TRBD1	TGTGCCAGCAGTCCAGCTAAGGGGGCCCTGGAAGAGACCCAGTACTTC	CASSPAKGALEETQYF
TRBV7-6	NA	16	TRBJ2-2	NA	TGTGCCAGCAGCTTAAGGATGCACGCGAACACCGGGGAGCTGTTTTTT	CASSLRMHANTGELFF
TRBV11-1	NA	18	TRBJ2-3	NA	TGTGCCAGCAGCTTAGTAGAGGGCGCTCAAAGCGGCACAGATACGCAGTATTTT	CASSLVEGAQSGTDTQYF
TRBV5-6	few	16	TRBJ2-3	TRBD2	TGTGCCAGCAGCTACCGACTAGCGGCCTTCACAGATACGCAGTATTTT	CASSYRLAAFTDTQYF
TRBV7-2	NA	12	TRBJ2-7	NA	TGTGCCAGCAGCCTTGGACGCGTTGGACAGTACTTC	CASSLGRVGQYF
TRBV4-2	NA	20	TRBJ2-3	TRBD2	TGTGCCAGCAGCCAAGGTTGGACTAGCGGGGGAGCGATTAGCACAGATACGCAGTATTTT	CASSQGWTSGGAISTDTQYF
TRBV6-1	few	15	TRBJ1-1	NA	TGTGCCAGCAGCCACGGGGGGCTGCCGTCCACTGAAGCTTTCTTT	CASSHGGLPSTEAFF
TRBV14	NA	11	TRBJ2-2	NA	TGTGCCAGCAGCCAAGGACGGTTGATGTTTTTT	CASSQGRLMFF
TRBV29-1	many	12	TRBJ2-2	NA	TGCAGCGTTGAGGGGTCCACCGGGGAGCTGTTTTTT	CSVEGSTGELFF
TRBV6-5	NA	13	TRBJ2-1	NA	TGTGCCAGCAGTTACGGTTTGAACAATGAGCAGTTCTTC	CASSYGLNNEQFF
TRBV10-1	many	12	TRBJ2-7	NA	TGCGCCAGCAGTGAGTCGGGGTACGAGCAGTACTTC	CASSESGYEQYF
TRBV5-1	many	14	TRBJ2-3	TRBD1	TGCGCCAGCGCCCCGGGACAGAGCACAGATACGCAGTATTTT	CASAPGQSTDTQYF
TRBV11-2	few	14	TRBJ2-5	NA	TGTGCCAGCAGCTTAAACCATTTGAGAGAGACCCAGTACTTC	CASSLNHLRETQYF
TRBV7-2	NA	12	TRBJ2-7	NA	TGTGCCAGCAGCTTAGAAATTGGGCAAGTTGCCTTC	CASSLEIGQVAF
TRBV6-5	few	17	TRBJ2-7	TRBD1	TGTGCCAGCAGTTACTCCGGTACCGGGACAGGGCTCCGCGAGCAGTACTTC	CASSYSGTGTGLREQYF